These 20 T cell receptor beta chains came from one sample sequenced in a study of Tregs in tolerant kidney transplant recipients. Antigens for these TCRs are unknown. Produced via immunoSEQ multiplex PCR; TCRdb's table is partial and in-frame only. The table includes about 8,300 clones, about 34% detected once. CFSE-labeled recipient PBMCs were cultured roughly 6 days with irradiated graft donor PBMCs, then FACS-sorted. Sequencing used CD8+ T cells from blood cultured with allogeneic cells, obtained before the transplant. The receptor set was obtained from a human patient who received a combined kidney and bone marrow transplant.

In its sample, this clone is medium-sized. The chain is built from TRBV15 and TRBJ2-7; 8 bases fit TRBD1. Trimming at V came to 1 base and at J to 2 bases, leaving 4 bases not matched to a gene. Germline CDR1 reads LNHNV; CDR2 reads YYDKDF (reference sequence). This CDR3 comprises 15 residues. Here the CDR3 DNA reads TGTGCCACCAGCAGAGGCAGGGGGCAGGCCTACGAGCAGTACTTC. Its protein product is CATSRGRGQAYEQYF.

This clone was observed once. The chain employs TRBV2 and TRBJ2-5; the match to TRBD1 covers 9 bases. The CDR3 runs to 13 residues. Germline V gene sequence: CDR1 SNHLY, CDR2 FYNNEI. V was clipped by 9 bases and J by 3 bases; unmatched bases: 5. DNA of the CDR3: TGTGCCAGGTCCCGGGACAGGGAAGAGACCCAGTACTTC. Translating it yields CARSRDREETQYF. Looking up the rest from reference TRBV2 and TRBJ2-5 gives the full variable domain: EPEVTQTPSHQVTQMGQEVILRCVPISNHLYFYWYRQILGQKVEFLVSFYNNEISEKSEIFDDQFSVERPDGSNFTLKIRSTKLEDSAMYFCARSRDREETQYFGPGTRLLVL.

V gene TRBV4-2 combines with J gene TRBJ1-2; the D is unclear. The CDR3 length is 15 residues. CDR1 is LGHNA, CDR2 YNFKEQ, per germline. V lost 6 bases and J lost 0, with 14 bases in between. The CDR3 DNA follows: TGTGCCAGCAGACCTTACGACTCCGCTAACTATGGCTACACCTTC. Translation: CASRPYDSANYGYTF.

The V call is TRBV9, the J call TRBJ1-1; D gene unclear. CDR1 is SGDLS, CDR2 YYNGEE, per germline. Trimming removed 4 bases at V and 1 base at J, with 14 bases between. The CDR3 has 15 amino acids. CDR3 bases: TGTGCCAGCAGCCCCAAGAGAGCTACGAACACTGAAGCTTTCTTT. Translated: CASSPKRATNTEAFF.

This sequence joins TRBV13 and TRBJ2-5; 8 bases align to TRBD1. The trim removed 6 bases at V and 4 bases at J, leaving 10 bases unmatched. This CDR3 is 15 amino acids long. Per germline, CDR1 PRHDT and CDR2 FYEKMQ (reference sequence). The CDR3 region is CASRSDRTGLETQYF. The DNA for the CDR3 is TGTGCCAGCAGATCAGATAGGACAGGGTTAGAGACCCAGTACTTC.

V and J are TRBV14 and TRBJ2-3; D perhaps matches TRBD2 (7 bases). Germline CDR1 reads SGHDN; CDR2 reads FVKESK. V was pared by 4 bases and J by 7 bases, with 12 bases between. The CDR3 contains 13 residues. The CDR3 is CASSPGGWNTQYF. CDR3 nucleotides: TGTGCCAGCAGCCCGGGGGGCTGGAATACGCAGTATTTT.

The chain carries TRBV27 and TRBJ2-2; no definite D call. CDR3 length equals 14 residues. V lost 4 bases, J lost 0 bases, and 6 bases lay in between. CDR1 is MNHEY, CDR2 SMNVEV, per germline (reference sequence). The CDR3 coding sequence is TGTGCCAGCAGTTCCCTCCCGAACACCGGGGAGCTGTTTTTT. The encoded protein is CASSSLPNTGELFF.

By share of the sample, this clone is medium-sized (0.01 to 0.1%). V usage is TRBV29-1 and J usage is TRBJ1-1; D may be TRBD1 (5 bases). Germline V gene sequence: CDR1 SQVTM, CDR2 ANQGSEA. Trimming took 6 bases from V and 5 from J, leaving 7 bases between them. The CDR3 is 10 residues long. As DNA, the CDR3 is TGCAGCGTCAGGGTTACTGAAGCTTTCTTT. As protein: CSVRVTEAFF.

This clone occurred a few times. V gene TRBV28 combines with J gene TRBJ2-2, with 7 bases identical to TRBD1. V was clipped by 1 base and J by 6 bases; unmatched bases: 5. CDR1 and CDR2 (germline): MDHEN, SYDVKM. CDR3 length equals 15 residues. For the CDR3, the DNA is TGTGCCAGCAGTTTATCCAGGGGGTGGTCCGGGGAGCTGTTTTTT. Encoded protein: CASSLSRGWSGELFF.

The chain carries TRBV4-1 and TRBJ2-7; the match to TRBD2 covers 7 bases. In germline, CDR1 is MGHRA, CDR2 YSYEKL. Trimming removed 1 base from V and 7 bases from J; junction bases left unmatched: 4. The CDR3 spans 13 residues. The CDR3 loop reads CASSQVGGNEQYF. The DNA for the CDR3 is TGCGCCAGCAGCCAAGTGGGGGGGAATGAGCAGTACTTC.

This clone was picked up a small number of times. J is TRBJ2-3 and V is TRBV7-9; D is undetermined. Trimming left V 5 bases short and J 0 bases short, with 12 bases between. The CDR3 is 15 residues long. In germline, CDR1 is SEHNR, CDR2 FQNEAQ (reference sequence). The CDR3 coding sequence is TGTGCCAGCAGCCCGCGCCTTACTAGCACAGATACGCAGTATTTT. It yields the protein CASSPRLTSTDTQYF.

The gene calls are TRBV4-1 and TRBJ2-7; TRBD1 aligns across 9 bases. The CDR3 runs 15 residues. Trimming cost V 1 base and J 5 bases; bases outside gene matches: 6. Germline-derived CDR1 and CDR2 are MGHRA and YSYEKL. The CDR3, as DNA: TGCGCCAGCAGCCAAGGGGACAGGGTGTTGAACGAGCAGTACTTC. Its protein is CASSQGDRVLNEQYF.

CDR3 amino acids: CASTIGVLDGYTF. Here the CDR3 DNA reads TGTGCCAGCACCATAGGAGTCTTGGATGGCTACACCTTC. The genes are TRBV6-5 and TRBJ1-2, with D hard to call. Deletions cut 7 bases from V and 6 bases from J, with 15 bases between. This CDR3 is built from 13 residues. From germline, CDR1 is MNHEY and CDR2 SVGAGI.

The genes are TRBV29-1 and TRBJ1-2; possible D gene TRBD1, 5 bases. Per germline, CDR1 SQVTM and CDR2 ANQGSEA. The CDR3 runs 12 residues. Trimming pared 5 bases from V and 3 bases from J, leaving 10 bases between. CDR3 loop: CSVLREDYGYTF. The CDR3 region has the DNA TGCAGCGTTCTCAGGGAGGACTATGGCTACACCTTC.

The chain is built from TRBV4-1 and TRBJ2-7, with a weak D call TRBD2 (7 bases). This CDR3 is built from 14 residues. In germline, CDR1 is MGHRA, CDR2 YSYEKL. Trimming cost V 3 bases and J 3 bases, with 12 bases left between them. CDR3 amino acids: CASSQGGGNYEQYF. In DNA form, the CDR3 reads TGCGCCAGCAGCCAGGGAGGGGGGAACTACGAGCAGTACTTC.

In nucleotides, the CDR3 is TGTGCCAGCAGCTTAGAGACAGGGTCCTACGAGCAGTACTTC. This gives the protein CASSLETGSYEQYF. This chain links TRBV7-9 with TRBJ2-7, with 7 positions matching TRBD1. CDR3 length: 14 residues. J was trimmed by 1 base and V by 1 base; bases with no gene match: 1. CDR1 is SEHNR, CDR2 FQNEAQ, per germline (reference sequence).

By share, this clone counts as medium-sized (0.01 to 0.1%). The chain combines TRBV7-9 with TRBJ2-7; 13 nucleotides line up with TRBD2. In germline, CDR1 is SEHNR, CDR2 FQNEAQ (reference sequence). The CDR3 is made up of 14 amino acids. Losses at the gene ends were 5 bases for V and 3 bases for J; bases not matched to a gene: 1. For the CDR3, the DNA is TGTGCCAGCAGCAGACTAGCGGGGGGCTACGAGCAGTACTTC. Its translation is CASSRLAGGYEQYF.

The J gene is TRBJ1-5, the V gene TRBV21-1; the DNA was not used to check the table's D call, TRBD1. TRBV21-1 is a recognized pseudogene. This CDR3 is 12 amino acids long. CDR3: CASNRGVQPQHF. The CDR3 nucleotides read TGTGCCAGCAACAGGGGAGTTCAGCCCCAGCATTTT.

A few counts support this clone. The chain links TRBV27 to TRBJ2-5, with 13 bases fitting TRBD2. The ends lost 1 base at V and 4 bases at J; junction bases unmatched: 6. Germline CDR1 is MNHEY and CDR2 is SMNVEV (reference sequence). The CDR3 contains 17 residues. CDR3 loop: CASSLLLAGGPGETQYF. DNA for the CDR3: TGTGCCAGCAGTTTATTACTAGCGGGGGGGCCAGGAGAGACCCAGTACTTC.

A few counts support this clone. This chain links TRBV4-3 with TRBJ2-7; possible D gene TRBD1, 6 bases. The germline V and J ends were trimmed by 4 bases and 2 bases, with 15 bases remaining between them. Germline V CDR1 and CDR2: LGHNA, YSLEER. The CDR3 extends over 15 amino acids. CDR3 residues: CASSRGQHATYEQYF. DNA for the CDR3: TGCGCCAGCAGCCGTGGACAGCACGCCACCTACGAGCAGTACTTC.